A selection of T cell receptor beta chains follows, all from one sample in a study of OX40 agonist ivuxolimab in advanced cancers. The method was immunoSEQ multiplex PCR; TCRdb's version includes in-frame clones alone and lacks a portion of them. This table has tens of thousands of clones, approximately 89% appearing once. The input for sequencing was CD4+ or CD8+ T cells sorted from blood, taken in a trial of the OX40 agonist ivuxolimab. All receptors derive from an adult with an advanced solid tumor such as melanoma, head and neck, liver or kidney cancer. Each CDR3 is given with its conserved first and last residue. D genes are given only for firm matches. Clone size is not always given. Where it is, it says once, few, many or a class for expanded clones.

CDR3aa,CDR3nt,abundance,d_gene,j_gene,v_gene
CASSLVQGNEQYF,TGCGCCAGCAGCTTGGTACAGGGTAACGAGCAGTACTTC,-,-,TRBJ2-7,TRBV5-1
CASSFSGTGVQPQHF,TGTGCCAGCAGTTTCTCAGGGACAGGAGTCCAGCCCCAGCATTTT,-,TRBD1,TRBJ1-5,TRBV28
CASSVGQGISEQYF,TGTGCCAGCAGCGTAGGACAGGGAATTAGCGAGCAGTACTTC,-,TRBD1,TRBJ2-7,TRBV9
CASSFEGLGTEAFF,TGTGCCAGCAGCTTCGAGGGGTTGGGGACTGAAGCTTTCTTT,few,-,TRBJ1-1,TRBV5-4
CASSGAGGNYGYTF,TGTGCCAGCAGTGGCGCAGGGGGTAACTATGGCTACACCTTC,-,TRBD1,TRBJ1-2,TRBV2
CASSFAGHQPQHF,TGTGCCAGCAGTTTCGCAGGGCATCAGCCCCAGCATTTT,-,-,TRBJ1-5,TRBV6-5
CSAEGTDTQYF,TGCAGTGCAGAAGGCACAGATACGCAGTATTTT,-,-,TRBJ2-3,TRBV20-1
CASSGPDTENSPLHF,TGTGCCAGCAGCGGCCCGGACACGGAGAATTCACCCCTCCACTTT,-,-,TRBJ1-6,TRBV5-5
CASSDSTGFTHSPLHF,TGTGCCAGCAGTGACTCGACAGGATTCACCCATTCACCCCTCCACTTT,-,-,TRBJ1-6,TRBV6-4
CASSPLGRGEDGYTF,TGTGCCAGCTCACCACTCGGCAGGGGAGAGGATGGCTACACCTTC,-,-,TRBJ1-2,TRBV18
CASSSRRRGGYEQYF,TGTGCCAGCAGCTCCCGACGGCGGGGAGGCTACGAGCAGTACTTC,-,-,TRBJ2-7,TRBV11-2
CASSLAAGANEQYF,TGTGCCAGCAGCTTAGCGGCGGGAGCTAACGAGCAGTACTTC,-,TRBD2,TRBJ2-7,TRBV7-2
CASHPTGGNQPQHF,TGTGCCAGCCACCCCACAGGGGGCAATCAGCCCCAGCATTTT,-,TRBD1,TRBJ1-5,TRBV6-1
CASTSTRQEQYF,TGTGCCAGCACTTCGACCCGACAGGAGCAGTACTTC,-,-,TRBJ2-7,TRBV6-6
CASRLAGHNEQFF,TGCGCCAGCAGACTAGCGGGGCACAATGAGCAGTTCTTC,-,TRBD2,TRBJ2-1,TRBV5-1
CASSLTGTGGNTIYF,TGTGCCAGTAGTTTAACCGGGACAGGTGGAAACACCATATATTTT,-,TRBD1,TRBJ1-3,TRBV19
CASSPRTGSDYGYTF,TGTGCCAGCAGCCCCCGAACGGGCAGCGACTATGGCTACACCTTC,few,-,TRBJ1-2,TRBV7-9
CASSQAGTTKNSPLHF,TGTGCCAGCAGTCAGGCCGGGACAACAAAAAATTCACCCCTCCACTTT,-,-,TRBJ1-6,TRBV13
CASSPSGTDTQYF,TGTGCCAGCAGCCCATCGGGCACAGATACGCAGTATTTT,once,-,TRBJ2-3,TRBV11-3
CASSPSRGADTQYF,TGTGCCAGCAGCCCGTCTCGAGGCGCAGATACGCAGTATTTT,-,-,TRBJ2-3,TRBV7-3
CASSLGGGQNSGNTIYF,TGCGCCAGCAGCTTGGGAGGAGGCCAAAACTCTGGAAACACCATATATTTT,-,-,TRBJ1-3,TRBV5-1
CASSSEYEQYF,TGCGCCAGCAGCTCAGAGTACGAGCAGTACTTC,-,-,TRBJ2-7,TRBV5-1
CATKLGTSGGAGEQFF,TGTGCCACCAAACTAGGGACTAGCGGGGGGGCCGGAGAGCAGTTCTTC,-,TRBD2,TRBJ2-1,TRBV2
CASSAGTAGNTIYF,TGTGCCAGCAGTGCCGGGACAGCTGGAAACACCATATATTTT,few,TRBD1,TRBJ1-3,TRBV9
CASSFSYEQYF,TGTGCCAGCAGCTTCTCCTACGAGCAGTACTTC,few,-,TRBJ2-7,TRBV7-8
CASSEATGGRVSPLHF,TGTGCCAGCAGTGAAGCGACAGGGGGCCGCGTTTCACCCCTCCACTTT,-,TRBD1,TRBJ1-6,TRBV2
CASSIQGDTGELFF,TGTGCCAGCAGCATACAGGGGGACACCGGGGAGCTGTTTTTT,-,TRBD1,TRBJ2-2,TRBV7-9
CASRLAGTETQYF,TGCGCCAGCCGACTAGCGGGAACCGAGACCCAGTACTTC,-,TRBD2,TRBJ2-5,TRBV10-2